This TCR beta chain came from a study of blood T cell repertoires in COVID-19. Turning to the study itself: Acute and convalescent COVID-19 specimens originated in the United States, Italy and Spain. Nucleic acid was either cDNA or gDNA, and it came from T cells, B-cell-depleted T cells, or PBMCs.

This clone was seen a handful of times. Germline assignment: CDR1 SGHDN and CDR2 FVKESK. The CDR3 has 15 residues. V dropped 3 bases and J dropped 1; count of bases not matched to a gene: 5. Libraries were prepared by immunoSEQ multiplex PCR; TCRdb keeps only in-frame clonotypes and omits some of them. The table lists around 23,000 clones, around three quarters of them singletons. The material sequenced was peripheral blood. This chain connects TRBV14 to TRBJ2-5; 7 positions match TRBD1. This receptor was identified in a woman aged 80 or over with acute or convalescent COVID-19. CDR3 bases: TGTGCCAGCAGCCAGATTAGGACAGGCCAAGAGACCCAGTACTTC. It codes for CASSQIRTGQETQYF. Full variable domain (remainder filled in from reference TRBV14 and TRBJ2-5): EAGVTQFPSHSVIEKGQTVTLRCDPISGHDNLYWYRRVMGKEIKFLLHFVKESKQDESGMPNNRFLAERTGGTYSTLKVQPAELEDSGVYFCASSQIRTGQETQYFGPGTRLLVL.